This record looks at one T cell receptor beta chain sequence and its context. Its antigen is as yet unknown. The germline V gene has CDR1 SGHVS and CDR2 FQNEAQ. The CDR3 totals 16 residues. V dropped 1 base and J dropped 1 base, with 14 bases sitting between them. The sequenced template was cDNA made from the entire isolated RNA. The method was immunoSEQ multiplex PCR; TCRdb's version includes in-frame clones alone and lacks a portion of them. The sample has under 150,000 clones, 7% to 10% seen once; the top ten hold about 0.7%. The data originate from a study of beta chain features in type 1 diabetes. Findings of the study overall: Moderate yet significant TCRB CDR3 shortening was seen in Type 1 diabetes patients in all four CD4+ subsets.

Sequencing was performed on central memory CD4+ T cells from blood. The chain links TRBV7-8 to TRBJ2-7; D uncertain. This receptor was taken from a man in his thirties or forties with type 1 diabetes. This CDR3 reads CASSLGRHQISYEQYF. In DNA form, the CDR3 reads TGTGCCAGCAGCTTAGGCAGGCATCAGATTTCCTACGAGCAGTACTTC. The full variable domain, rest sourced from reference TRBV7-8 and TRBJ2-7, is GAGVSQSPRYKVAKRGQDVALRCDPISGHVSLFWYQQALGQGPEFLTYFQNEAQLDKSGLPSDRFFAERPEGSVSTLKIQRTQQEDSAVYLCASSLGRHQISYEQYFGPGTRLTVT.